This paragraph reports one T cell receptor beta chain. This record comes from a study of T cell changes during pregnancy in multiple sclerosis. Assay: immunoSEQ multiplex PCR; the TCRdb copy retains only in-frame clones and omits some. The sample includes some 20,000 clones, 88% of them seen just once. Germline values: CDR1 KGHSH, CDR2 LQKENI. V shed 3 bases and J shed 8 bases, with 22 bases lying between them. CDR3 size: 17 residues. V is TRBV18 and J is TRBJ1-4; no firm D call. The sample here was CD4+ T cells from peripheral blood mononuclear cells, taken in the first trimester of pregnancy. The clonotype was recovered from a female donor in good health, enrolled as a control in a pregnancy study. The CDR3 coding sequence is TGTGCCAGCTCACCCAAAACCTTCGGTTTCGGGGTAGAAAAACTGTTTTTT. It encodes CASSPKTFGFGVEKLFF.